These 31 T cell receptor beta chains were sequenced from one sample in a study of monozygotic twins with inflammatory bowel disease. TCRdb processed the 5' RACE reads again and assigns one entry to each CDR3 protein, with no DNA. Recorded for this sample: some 210,000 distinct CDR3 sequences. The specimen sequenced was blood. The receptors derive from a human donor with ulcerative colitis or Crohn's disease, or a healthy co-twin of an affected twin (not recorded which).

This rearrangement joins TRBV3-1 to TRBJ2-5; the D call from TCRdb, TRBD2, cannot be confirmed without DNA. Germline values: CDR1 LGHDT, CDR2 YNNKEL (reference sequence). This CDR3 contains 14 residues. The CDR3 reads CASSQDSSARVQYF.

The gene calls are TRBV29-1 and TRBJ2-7; TCRdb proposes TRBD1, but this gene call is untestable without DNA. This CDR3 is built from 11 residues. Germline V gives CDR1 SQVTM, CDR2 ANQGSEA. Here the CDR3 reads CSGRGPHEQYF.

This chain uses TRBV12-3 or TRBV12-4 with TRBJ1-2; checking the TCRdb D call of TRBD1 is not possible without DNA. The CDR3 sequence is 14 residues long. This chain's CDR3 is CASRGTGWEYGYTF.

V gene TRBV12-3 or TRBV12-4 combines with J gene TRBJ2-7; TCRdb returns TRBD1, unconfirmable since there is no DNA. This CDR3 has 15 residues. The CDR3 reads CASSPRQGISYEQYF.

The genes are TRBV9 and TRBJ2-1; as DNA is missing, the TRBD2 call by TCRdb cannot be tested. The CDR3 length is 16 residues. Per the germline V gene, CDR1 is SGDLS and CDR2 is YYNGEE. The CDR3 sequence: CASSVVGRGAYNEQFF.

This rearrangement joins TRBV25-1 to TRBJ1-2. The CDR3 has 14 amino acids. CDR1 is MGHDK, CDR2 SYGVNS, per germline. This CDR3 is CASSPAGYTGGYTF.

The V gene is TRBV12-3 or TRBV12-4, the J gene TRBJ2-3; TCRdb's assignment of TRBD2 cannot be checked, as there is no DNA. This CDR3 contains 16 residues. The CDR3 sequence: CASRKIAGGSTDTQYF.

The chain is built from TRBV5-6 and TRBJ2-5; the TCRdb call, TRBD1, lacks DNA for checking. The CDR3 is 14 amino acids. Germline V CDR1 and CDR2: SGHDT, YYEEEE. The CDR3 is CASSWRGGLETQYF.

The V gene is TRBV5-1, the J gene TRBJ2-3; TCRdb proposes TRBD2, but this gene call is untestable without DNA. CDR1 and CDR2 (germline): SGHRS, YFSETQ. The CDR3 loop spans 16 amino acids. This chain's CDR3 is CASRGLAGGNTDTQYF.

The chain has TRBV19 and TRBJ1-5. The CDR3 consists of 15 residues. CDR1 LNHDA and CDR2 SQIVND come from the germline V gene (reference sequence). The CDR3: CASSTFGTAPGAQHF.

This chain links TRBV27 with TRBJ2-7; TCRdb returns TRBD1, unconfirmable since there is no DNA. This CDR3 is 15 amino acids long. Germline V gene data show CDR1 as MNHEY and CDR2 as SMNVEV (reference sequence). CDR3 region: CASSLGHVRSYEQYF.

This chain joins TRBV12-5 and TRBJ2-1; the TCRdb D gene call, TRBD1, has no DNA to confirm it. The length of the CDR3 is 12 residues. Germline-derived CDR1 and CDR2 are LGHNT and FRNRAP. The chain's CDR3 is CASGLVGDEQFF.

The rearrangement uses TRBV2 and TRBJ1-5. The CDR3 is 14 residues long. CDR1 SNHLY and CDR2 FYNNEI come from the germline V gene. CDR3 loop: CASVGGVGSQPQHF.

The chain joins TRBV20-1 to TRBJ1-1. This CDR3 is built from 13 residues. Germline V lookup: CDR1 DFQATT, CDR2 SNEGSKA (reference sequence). The CDR3 protein is CSASYQMNTEAFF.

The chain links TRBV3-1 to TRBJ2-2; the D call of TRBD2 rests on TCRdb alone, since no DNA is present to check it. Germline V gives CDR1 LGHDT, CDR2 YNNKEL (reference sequence). The CDR3 totals 15 residues. CDR3 amino acids: CASSLGTPGTGELFF.

This chain joins TRBV2 and TRBJ2-3; TCRdb returns TRBD2, unconfirmable since there is no DNA. The germline CDR1 and CDR2 sequences are SNHLY and FYNNEI. CDR3 length: 18 amino acids. The CDR3 sequence is CASTARTSGGASTDTQYF.

This chain joins TRBV6-4 and TRBJ2-6. The CDR3 runs to 14 residues. From germline, CDR1 is MRHNA and CDR2 SNTAGT. The CDR3 here is CASSDNSGANVLTF.

The chain has TRBV5-1 and TRBJ2-1; absent DNA, TCRdb's TRBD1 call cannot be checked. This CDR3 spans 11 amino acids. Germline CDR1 is SGHRS and CDR2 is YFSETQ. CDR3 loop: CASRSSGWQFF.

The rearrangement uses TRBV27 and TRBJ2-1; the TCRdb D gene call, TRBD1, has no DNA to confirm it. Per the germline V gene, CDR1 is MNHEY and CDR2 is SMNVEV (reference sequence). The CDR3 length is 14 residues. CDR3 residues: CASTSGTGVNEQFF.

This chain connects TRBV7-2 to TRBJ2-7. Germline CDR1 is SGHTA and CDR2 is FQGNSA. This CDR3 region has 14 residues. The CDR3 protein is CASSYLAEYYEQYF.

The CDR3 loop reads CASRGWQSTEAFF. The chain is built from TRBV5-1 and TRBJ1-1. Per germline, CDR1 SGHRS and CDR2 YFSETQ. The CDR3 spans 13 residues.

This chain links TRBV5-4 with TRBJ1-2; TCRdb's D gene call, TRBD1, goes unchecked for lack of DNA. Germline loops: CDR1 SGHNT, CDR2 YYREEE (reference sequence). There are 14 residues in the CDR3. The CDR3 region is CASSRDNIGDGYTF.

CDR3 sequence reads: CASSLRSYEQYF. This chain uses TRBV11-2 with TRBJ2-7. Looked up from germline, CDR1 is SGHAT and CDR2 is FQNNGV. CDR3 length equals 12 residues.

The rearrangement links TRBV15 to TRBJ2-3; lacking DNA, the TRBD1 call made by TCRdb goes unchecked. CDR1 is LNHNV and CDR2 is YYDKDF in the germline V gene (reference sequence). The CDR3 is 14 amino acids. CDR3 residues: CATSRGGATDTQYF.

The chain joins TRBV27 to TRBJ1-1. This CDR3 region has 12 residues. CDR1 is MNHEY and CDR2 is SMNVEV in the germline V gene (reference sequence). CDR3 sequence: CATGDRNTEAFF.

This rearrangement joins TRBV6-1 to TRBJ2-5. This CDR3 spans 13 amino acids. Germline V gene data show CDR1 as MNHNS and CDR2 as SASEGT. CDR3 sequence: CASSEAKKETQYF.

CDR3 protein: CASSYIGPNQPQHF. The V and J genes are TRBV7-9 and TRBJ1-5. CDR1 and CDR2 from the germline V gene are SEHNR and FQNEAQ (reference sequence). The CDR3 loop spans 14 amino acids.

The chain employs TRBV20-1 and TRBJ1-6; the D gene TCRdb calls, TRBD1, cannot be checked with no DNA. This CDR3 has 15 amino acids. In germline, CDR1 is DFQATT, CDR2 SNEGSKA (reference sequence). CDR3 in amino acids: CSAKEAVRGLSPLHF.

The CDR3 region is CSVGTASTDTQYF. The rearrangement links TRBV29-1 to TRBJ2-3; TCRdb's D gene call, TRBD1, goes unchecked for lack of DNA. The CDR3 covers 13 residues. Germline CDR1 SQVTM, CDR2 ANQGSEA.

The CDR3 sequence is CASSPRIAYEQYF. The chain is built from TRBV18 and TRBJ2-7. Germline V gives CDR1 KGHSH, CDR2 LQKENI. CDR3 length equals 13 residues.

The genes are TRBV7-9 and TRBJ1-4; TCRdb picks TRBD1, but there is no DNA to check that call. Germline CDR1 SEHNR, CDR2 FQNEAQ (reference sequence). The length of the CDR3 is 15 residues. CDR3 sequence reads: CASSYGQGENEKLFF.